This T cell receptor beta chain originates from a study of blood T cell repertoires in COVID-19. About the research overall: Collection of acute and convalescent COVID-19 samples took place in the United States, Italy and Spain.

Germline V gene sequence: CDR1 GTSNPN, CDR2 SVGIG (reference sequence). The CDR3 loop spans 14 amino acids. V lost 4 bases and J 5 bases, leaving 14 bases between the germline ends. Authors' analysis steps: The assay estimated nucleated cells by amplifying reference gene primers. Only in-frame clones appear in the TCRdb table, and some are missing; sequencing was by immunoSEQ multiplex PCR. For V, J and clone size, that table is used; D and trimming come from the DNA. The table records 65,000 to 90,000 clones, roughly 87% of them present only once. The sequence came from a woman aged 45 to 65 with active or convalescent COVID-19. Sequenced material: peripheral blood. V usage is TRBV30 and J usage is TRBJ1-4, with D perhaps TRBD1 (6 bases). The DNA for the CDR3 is TGTGCCTGGAAGGACAGTGTTGGGAATGAAAAACTGTTTTTT. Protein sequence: CAWKDSVGNEKLFF.